This T cell receptor beta chain is from a study of beta chain features in type 1 diabetes (dated 2018 in TCRdb). The study in broad terms: Mean age, gender distribution, total cell number and subset yield were not different between patients and healthy donors. Regulatory and stem cell-like memory subsets were obtained from only 8 patients and roughly 8 healthy donors, while naive and central memory subsets were obtained from all 30 or so donors. A total of around 110,000,000 sorted cells were examined across all samples, and a strong correlation was observed between cell number per subset and RNA yield. The study compared TCRB repertoires of sorted circulating CD4+ T cell subsets between recently diagnosed type 1 diabetes patients and matched healthy donors.

Each donor gave one peripheral blood draw, roughly 110 mL on average, collected into heparinised tubes. A BD FACSAria II and a panel including CD45RO, CCR7, CD25, CD127, CD95 and CD27 were used to sort naive, central memory, regulatory and stem cell-like memory CD4+ T cells. Purity was above 95% for every sorted population. PBMCs were isolated right away by Lymphoprep density gradient centrifugation and were stained directly, without culture. So that batch effects would be minimized, each experiment stained and sorted samples in pairs, pairing one healthy donor with one patient. The full study reports these points: Shorter templates might be favored by PCR, yet because patient and control samples were amplified and corrected together, any such skew would affect both groups equally. Patients with type 1 diabetes made fewer insertions and deleted more nucleotides at VDJ recombination sites, implying thymic rearrangement abnormalities. HLA sub-analyses involved small numbers of individuals, so any influence of HLA type on TCRB rearrangement remained unresolved. Naive, central memory and regulatory TCRB repertoires appeared to be more alike among patients than among healthy donors. Because cDNA rather than genomic DNA was sequenced, highly expressing activated cells could have been over-represented, although no difference in activation and CD3 levels was found between groups. A moderate but significant shortening of TCRB CDR3 length was observed in type 1 diabetes patients in all four CD4+ subsets.

Relative to germline, V is 0 bases shorter and J is 5 bases shorter, with 16 bases between their ends. The CDR3 starts with the cysteine, ends with the phenylalanine, and has 16 residues. The kept DNA is CDR3 alone, 48 bases in frame from the first base. CDR1 and CDR2 are drawn from the germline V gene: LGHNT, FRNRAP. The High Capacity cDNA Reverse Transcription Kit was used to reverse transcribe all of the isolated RNA, meaning that expressed TCRB transcripts were what got sequenced. For stem cell-like memory T cell samples, survey-depth immunoSEQ sequencing was used, averaging about 990,000 total reads per sample. Sorted cells were lysed in RLT buffer and RNA was extracted with DNase-treated RNeasy Micro or Mini kits, depending on cell number. Each cell subset was processed on its own to prevent cross-contamination, while patient and healthy donor samples were processed together. The immunoSEQ multiplex PCR was used to amplify TCRB sequences from cDNA, yielding 87-bp fragments that span the CDR3 region. The amplicons were sequenced using the Illumina HiSeq platform. As for the authors' bioinformatics: Synthetic template baselines were used to correct PCR bias computationally, reads within Hamming distance 2 were collapsed, and singletons that could not be merged were discarded. Reads were aligned against IMGT to assign V, D and J genes, CDR3 length and insertions or deletions at six rearrangement sites. Clonotype counts were normalized to sorted cell number within each subset before computing true diversity and Gini coefficients with the tcR R package. The overlap coefficient, calculated on TCRB nucleotide sequences, was used to measure repertoire sharing. TCRdb obtained this table from immuneACCESS and retained in-frame rearrangements with V and J assigned. These tables miss some clones; where compared with another copy, unresolved V genes account for less than half of the shortfall, and the remainder is unexplained. V and J calls plus clone size are reproduced from that table; the DNA served to infer D and trimming. This sample comprises roughly 45,000 clones, approximately 49% of them detected only once. The ten largest clones represent about 0.25% of the sample.

Concerning this clone itself: Its recognized antigen is unknown. It has no much larger one-base neighbor in the sample; base qualities were not kept.

The TCR sequence derives from a woman aged 30 to 39 in good health. Sequenced input: stem cell memory CD4+ T cells from blood. Read against the paper, the sample's cell subset or site label means: stem cell-like memory CD4+ T cells. The chain couples TRBV12-5 to TRBJ2-5, with TRBD1 tentatively as D gene (6 bases match). The sequence in DNA is TGTGCTAGTGGTTTGGTACTTAGGGGGAAAGGGGAGACCCAGTACTTC. The translation is CASGLVLRGKGETQYF. The full variable domain, completed from the reference TRBV12-5 and TRBJ2-5 proteins outside the CDR3, reads DARVTQTPRHKVTEMGQEVTMRCQPILGHNTVFWYRQTMMQGLELLAYFRNRAPLDDSGMPKDRFSAEMPDATLATLKIQPSEPRDSAVYFCASGLVLRGKGETQYFGPGTRLLVL.